The clone carrying this TCR beta chain ranks as large. V was clipped by 3 bases and J by 2 bases, with 7 bases between them. CDR3 length: 13 residues. Amplification of TRBV12-4/TRBJ1-2 clonotypes used adaptor-ligated barcode primers. TCRdb recomputed calls from the multiplex PCR reads with MiXCR, one row per CDR3 protein. The data show over 200 distinct CDR3 sequences, 7% to 8.5% seen once. The sequence came from a female donor with breast cancer. Sequencing used naive CD4+ T cells sorted from blood. Subset: naive CD4+ T cells, CD4+CD45RA+CD25-. The gene calls are TRBV12-3 or TRBV12-4 and TRBJ1-2; D is perhaps TRBD1 (5 bases). This chain's CDR3 is CASSLGRNYGYTF. CDR3 sequence (DNA): TGTGCCAGCAGTTTGGGACGGAACTATGGCTACACCTTC.